These 32 T cell receptor beta chains share one sample of origin, sequenced in a study of immune heterogeneity within non-small cell lung tumors. The TCR beta CDR3 region was amplified by multiplex PCR employing 32 V and 13 J primers. MiXCR, applied by TCRdb to the multiplex PCR reads, yields one record per CDR3 protein. The sample lists 9,500 to 11,000 distinct CDR3 sequences, 15% to 25% seen once, with around 3.6% in the top ten. TCRs were amplified from about 560 ng gDNA of bulk tumor per sample. Surgery yielded several widely spaced biopsies per primary tumor. With untreated, newly diagnosed non-small cell lung cancer, the patients went on to undergo curative surgery. The sample comprised lung tumor tissue. Every receptor here comes from a man in his 60s with non-small cell lung cancer.

The genes are TRBV20-1 and TRBJ2-7; D is perhaps TRBD2 (5 bases). The CDR3 sequence is 12 residues long. Germline V gene lookup returns CDR1 DFQATT and CDR2 SNEGSKA (reference sequence). V was cut by 6 bases and J by 3 bases, with 12 bases left in between. CDR3 in amino acids: CSAPEGGYEQYF. The CDR3 DNA follows: TGCAGTGCACCAGAGGGCGGCTACGAGCAGTACTTC.

This clonotype has more than one count but fewer than ten. A much larger clone lies one base from this, so it may be a read error. This rearrangement joins TRBV12-3 or TRBV12-4 to TRBJ1-5, with TRBD1 matching over 7 bases. CDR3 length: 16 amino acids. CDR3 nucleotide sequence: TGTGCCAGCAGTTTCGAGACAGGGTTTGGAAATCATCCCCAGCATTTT. Protein: CASSFETGFGNHPQHF.

This clonotype was counted between two and nine times. The V call is TRBV7-3, the J call TRBJ2-4; D could derive from TRBD1 or TRBD2 (5 bases each). CDR1 is SGHTA and CDR2 is FQGTGA in the germline V gene. Trimming removed 6 bases at V and 7 bases at J, with 16 bases between. CDR3 length equals 14 residues. The CDR3 loop reads CASSLGQGENIQYF. In DNA, the CDR3 is TGTGCCAGCAGTCTGGGCCAGGGAGAGAACATTCAGTACTTC.

In this sample, this clonotype turned up a few times. This chain connects TRBV3-1 to TRBJ1-1; TRBD1 matches at 9 bases. Per the germline V gene, CDR1 is LGHDT and CDR2 is YNNKEL (reference sequence). Germline trimming cut 3 bases from V and 7 bases from J; bases unmatched to any gene: 3. This CDR3 is built from 13 residues. CDR3 amino acids: CASSHGTGIEAFF. The CDR3 DNA reads as TGTGCCAGCAGCCATGGGACAGGGATTGAAGCTTTCTTT.

Of note for this clonotype: With a much larger clone just one base away, this may be a read error. This rearrangement joins TRBV6-1 to TRBJ2-1, with D unclear. Germline loops: CDR1 MNHNS, CDR2 SASEGT. This CDR3 has 16 amino acids. As DNA, the CDR3 is TGTGTCAGCAGCGAAGTACCGGTGCCTCCCTACAATGAGCAGTTCTTC. Its translation is CVSSEVPVPPYNEQFF.

There are many counts of this clonotype. The chain is built from TRBV20-1 and TRBJ2-3; D remains unclear. Between the trimmed V and J ends, which lost 2 bases and 0 bases, there was a span of 12 bases. This CDR3 comprises 15 residues. Germline CDR1 reads DFQATT; CDR2 reads SNEGSKA (reference sequence). The CDR3 region has the DNA TGCAGTGCTAGATTTCCAGACACCAGCACAGATACGCAGTATTTT. Protein sequence: CSARFPDTSTDTQYF.

This sequence joins TRBV6-1 and TRBJ1-6, with 8 bases fitting TRBD1. CDR3 length: 13 amino acids. CDR1 and CDR2 (germline): MNHNS, SASEGT. With V trimmed by 6 bases and J by 11 bases, 6 bases remained unmatched. In DNA, the CDR3 is TGTGCCAGCAGGCCACAGGGGGGTCCACCCCTCCACTTT. Amino acid sequence: CASRPQGGPPLHF.

V gene TRBV7-9 combines with J gene TRBJ1-1; a weak D match, TRBD1 (6 bases). Germline V CDR1 and CDR2: SEHNR, FQNEAQ (reference sequence). Deletions cut 5 bases from V and 2 bases from J, with 12 bases between. The CDR3 runs to 14 residues. This CDR3 is CASSRGGANTEAFF. The CDR3 coding sequence is TGTGCCAGCAGCCGGGGGGGGGCCAACACTGAAGCTTTCTTT.

CDR3 coding DNA: TGCAGTGCTAGGTCCGCCGGGAGTACGTCCTACGAGCAGTACTTC. Protein sequence: CSARSAGSTSYEQYF. This sequence joins TRBV20-1 and TRBJ2-7; D might be TRBD2 (6 bases). The CDR3 contains 15 residues. Between the trimmed V and J ends, which lost 3 bases and 1 base, there was a span of 16 bases. CDR1 and CDR2 from the germline V gene are DFQATT and SNEGSKA (reference sequence).

This clonotype has only a few counts. This chain uses TRBV4-1 with TRBJ2-2, with 8 bases that match TRBD2. V dropped 0 bases and J dropped 0; count of bases not matched to a gene: 3. The V gene's germline CDR1 is MGHRA and CDR2 YSYEKL. This CDR3 comprises 17 residues. The CDR3 protein is CASSQDRSGANTGELFF. Here the CDR3 DNA reads TGCGCCAGCAGCCAAGATCGTAGCGGGGCGAACACCGGGGAGCTGTTTTTT.

In its sample, this clonotype is medium-sized. The V gene is TRBV6-1, the J gene TRBJ2-2, with D maybe TRBD1 (6 bases). Germline assignment: CDR1 MNHNS and CDR2 SASEGT. Trimming stripped 7 bases from V and 4 bases from J, with 19 bases between. The CDR3 sequence is 16 residues long. CDR3 in DNA: TGTGCCAGCAAAAAGGGGGTCACTGGGCCCACCGGGGAGCTGTTTTTT. This codes for CASKKGVTGPTGELFF.

About this clonotype: This clone may be a read error of a much larger clone one base away. The chain combines TRBV6-1 with TRBJ1-1; TRBD1 is a possible D gene (6 bases). Between the trimmed V and J ends, which lost 3 bases and 1 base, there was a span of 12 bases. This CDR3 spans 15 amino acids. Germline loops: CDR1 MNHNS, CDR2 SASEGT. CDR3 sequence (DNA): TGTGCCAGCAGTGAGTTTGGACAGCCGAACACTGAAGCTTTCTTT. It is translated as CASSEFGQPNTEAFF.

This chain joins TRBV11-3 and TRBJ2-7; 7 bases agree with TRBD1. The CDR3 is made up of 15 amino acids. J was trimmed by 4 bases and V by 5 bases; bases with no gene match: 11. Germline V lookup: CDR1 SGHNT, CDR2 YENEEA. CDR3 region: CASSLRGTASYEQYF. CDR3 DNA sequence: TGTGCCAGCAGCCTACGTGGGACAGCCTCTTACGAGCAGTACTTC.

The J gene is TRBJ2-1, the V gene TRBV7-3, with D possibly matching TRBD2 (5 bases). The germline CDR1 and CDR2 sequences are SGHTA and FQGTGA. This CDR3 is 12 amino acids long. The V gene lost 3 bases and the J gene lost 6 bases, with 6 bases spanning the gap. CDR3 sequence: CASSFRGNEQFF. CDR3 sequence (DNA): TGTGCCAGCAGCTTCCGGGGCAATGAGCAGTTCTTC.

This clonotype was found many times. The chain is built from TRBV2 and TRBJ2-7; D gene ambiguous. V shed 1 base and J shed 0 bases, with 10 bases lying between them. The germline CDR1 and CDR2 sequences are SNHLY and FYNNEI. This CDR3 region has 15 residues. CDR3 in amino acids: CASSEGWASSYEQYF. The CDR3 DNA is TGTGCCAGCAGTGAAGGGTGGGCCAGCTCCTACGAGCAGTACTTC.

Regarding this clonotype: Since no conserved phenylalanine or tryptophan closes the CDR3, a read error is the likely cause. The V and J genes are TRBV29-1 and TRBJ1-1, with no clear D. V was pared by 4 bases and J by 0 bases, with 9 bases between. Germline loops: CDR1 SQVTM, CDR2 ANQGSEA. The CDR3 loop spans 13 amino acids. In DNA, the CDR3 is TGCAGCGTTGGGTCCCAGTTGAACACTGAAGCTTTCCTT. This encodes CSVGSQLNTEAFL.

V and J are TRBV9 and TRBJ2-1; 10 nucleotides align to TRBD2. Germline CDR1 and CDR2: SGDLS and YYNGEE. This CDR3 is 16 amino acids long. Trimming removed 4 bases from V and 8 bases from J; junction bases left unmatched: 12. The CDR3 coding sequence is TGTGCCAGCAGCCCCCGTGCTAGCGGGAGTAGAGATGAGCAGTTCTTC. Protein product: CASSPRASGSRDEQFF.

This clonotype was recorded a few times. The chain joins TRBV20-1 to TRBJ2-1; TRBD2 aligns across 8 bases. The trim removed 4 bases at V and 2 bases at J, leaving 7 bases unmatched. The CDR3 sequence is 15 residues long. Germline CDR1 is DFQATT and CDR2 is SNEGSKA (reference sequence). The CDR3 bases are TGCAGTGCTACTCTCCCGGGAGGGGCCTACAATGAGCAGTTCTTC. Amino acids: CSATLPGGAYNEQFF.

By sample share, this clonotype is medium-sized (0.01 to 0.1%). This chain joins TRBV7-9 and TRBJ2-1, with D perhaps matching TRBD1 (5 bases). The CDR3 sequence is 14 residues long. V lost 3 bases and J 2 bases, leaving 8 bases between the germline ends. CDR1 and CDR2 (germline): SEHNR, FQNEAQ (reference sequence). In DNA, the CDR3 is TGTGCCAGCAGCTTCAGGGAAGCCTACAATGAGCAGTTCTTC. It is translated as CASSFREAYNEQFF.

The J gene is TRBJ2-1, the V gene TRBV20-1; D tentatively reads TRBD1 or TRBD2 (5 bases each). The CDR3 covers 15 residues. From germline, CDR1 is DFQATT and CDR2 SNEGSKA (reference sequence). The V gene lost 5 bases and the J gene lost 0 bases, with 14 bases spanning the gap. The CDR3 reads CSALAGSSSYNEQFF. For the CDR3, the DNA is TGCAGTGCTCTTGCAGGGAGCAGCTCCTACAATGAGCAGTTCTTC.

This clonotype was seen more than once but under ten times. The chain links TRBV5-4 to TRBJ1-1; D gene unclear. The germline gives CDR1 SGHNT, CDR2 YYREEE (reference sequence). There are 13 residues in the CDR3. V was trimmed by 1 base and J by 1 base, leaving 5 bases between them. CDR3 amino acids: CASSLSRNTEAFF. DNA for the CDR3: TGTGCCAGCAGCTTGTCGAGGAACACTGAAGCTTTCTTT. Combining the CDR3 with reference TRBV5-4 and TRBJ1-1 gives the whole variable domain ETGVTQSPTHLIKTRGQQVTLRCSSQSGHNTVSWYQQALGQGPQFIFQYYREEENGRGNFPPRFSGLQFPNYSSELNVNALELDDSALYLCASSLSRNTEAFFGQGTRLTVV.

Sample share makes this clonotype medium-sized. The rearrangement links TRBV24-1 to TRBJ1-1; 8 nucleotides agree with TRBD1. J gave up 5 bases and V 7 bases, and 5 bases lay outside the gene matches. CDR1 and CDR2 from the germline V gene are KGHDR and SFDVKD. This CDR3 contains 13 residues. The CDR3 sequence is CATRGQGVTEAFF. CDR3 DNA sequence: TGTGCCACCAGAGGACAGGGTGTTACTGAAGCTTTCTTT.

This clonotype was detected only a few times. This may come from a read error, since a much larger clone is one base off. The chain has TRBV5-4 and TRBJ2-7, with TRBD2 identical over 13 bases. V shed 4 bases and J 2 bases; nucleotides not matched to a gene: 3. CDR3 length: 15 amino acids. Germline V gene data show CDR1 as SGHNT and CDR2 as YYREEE (reference sequence). Here the CDR3 DNA reads TGTGCCAGCAGCAAGGGACTAGCGGGGACCTACGAGCAGTACTTC. It codes for CASSKGLAGTYEQYF. The complete variable domain, with remaining parts taken from reference TRBV5-4 and TRBJ2-7, reads ETGVTQSPTHLIKTRGQQVTLRCSSQSGHNTVSWYQQALGQGPQFIFQYYREEENGRGNFPPRFSGLQFPNYSSELNVNALELDDSALYLCASSKGLAGTYEQYFGPGTRLTVT.

This rearrangement joins TRBV5-6 to TRBJ1-5; D gene unclear. This CDR3 is 14 amino acids long. Trimming removed 1 base at V and 6 bases at J, with 11 bases between. Germline V gene lookup returns CDR1 SGHDT and CDR2 YYEEEE. CDR3 region: CASSLRGLSQPQHF. DNA for the CDR3: TGTGCCAGCAGCTTGAGAGGGTTGAGTCAGCCCCAGCATTTT.

This clonotype was seen only a few times. The rearrangement links TRBV18 to TRBJ2-5; D gene unclear. This CDR3 region has 15 residues. Per germline, CDR1 KGHSH and CDR2 LQKENI. V was cut by 3 bases and J by 1 base, with 12 bases left in between. CDR3: CASSPGPTTQETQYF. The CDR3 region has the DNA TGTGCCAGCTCACCGGGCCCGACAACCCAAGAGACCCAGTACTTC.

Only a few counts were recorded for this clonotype. The chain joins TRBV6-2 or TRBV6-3 to TRBJ1-5, with D uncertain. The CDR3 has 13 amino acids. Trimming took off 5 bases at V and 5 bases at J, with 10 bases between the two ends. CDR1 and CDR2 (germline): MNHEY, SVGEGT. Here the CDR3 reads CASSEPPYQPQHF. The CDR3 DNA reads TGTGCCAGCAGTGAGCCTCCTTATCAGCCCCAGCATTTT.

As concerns this clonotype: A clone one base away is much larger, so this may be a read error. The rearrangement joins TRBV27 to TRBJ2-1; D gene unclear. This CDR3 comprises 13 residues. The V gene's germline CDR1 is MNHEY and CDR2 SMNVEV (reference sequence). CDR3 sequence: CASSLGSYNEQIF. The DNA of the CDR3 is TGTGCCAGCAGCCTAGGGTCCTACAATGAGCAGATCTTC.

This clonotype is classed as medium-sized. The chain uses TRBV30 and TRBJ1-4; TRBD1 agrees at 9 bases. The V segment lost 4 bases and the J segment 7 bases; nucleotides outside the gene matches: 7. This CDR3 has 14 residues. CDR1 is GTSNPN, CDR2 SVGIG, per germline (reference sequence). This CDR3 reads CAWTHRGRPEKLFF. DNA of the CDR3: TGTGCCTGGACCCACAGGGGGCGCCCTGAAAAACTGTTTTTT.

As DNA, the CDR3 is TGCAGTGCTAGAGAATCTTACCAAGAGACCCAGTACTTC. Protein sequence: CSARESYQETQYF. The V gene is TRBV20-1, the J gene TRBJ2-5; D is undetermined. V lost 0 bases, J lost 0 bases, and 5 bases lay in between. The germline V gene encodes CDR1 DFQATT and CDR2 SNEGSKA (reference sequence). The CDR3 has 13 amino acids.

The chain carries TRBV11-2 and TRBJ2-1; D may be TRBD2 (5 bases). The CDR3 runs to 15 residues. In germline, CDR1 is SGHAT, CDR2 FQNNGV. The ends were cut back, 1 base at V and 5 bases at J, with 12 bases in the middle. This CDR3 is CASSLVMGVHNEQFF. The DNA for the CDR3 is TGTGCCAGCAGCTTAGTAATGGGAGTCCACAATGAGCAGTTCTTC.

This clonotype was counted a few times. The chain combines TRBV2 with TRBJ2-1; D is ambiguous. The CDR3 totals 16 residues. Germline CDR1 reads SNHLY; CDR2 reads FYNNEI. Deletions cut 2 bases from V and 0 bases from J, with 11 bases between. The CDR3 nucleotides read TGTGCCAGCAGTGAAAACCCCCGGAGCTCCTACAATGAGCAGTTCTTC. This translates into CASSENPRSSYNEQFF.

This chain uses TRBV3-1 with TRBJ2-3; 12 positions agree with TRBD2. The trim removed 4 bases at V and 1 base at J, leaving 3 bases unmatched. Germline CDR1 reads LGHDT; CDR2 reads YNNKEL (reference sequence). The CDR3 totals 16 residues. The CDR3 sequence is CASSLRTSGGTDTQYF. The CDR3 coding sequence is TGTGCCAGCAGCCTTCGGACTAGCGGGGGCACAGATACGCAGTATTTT.